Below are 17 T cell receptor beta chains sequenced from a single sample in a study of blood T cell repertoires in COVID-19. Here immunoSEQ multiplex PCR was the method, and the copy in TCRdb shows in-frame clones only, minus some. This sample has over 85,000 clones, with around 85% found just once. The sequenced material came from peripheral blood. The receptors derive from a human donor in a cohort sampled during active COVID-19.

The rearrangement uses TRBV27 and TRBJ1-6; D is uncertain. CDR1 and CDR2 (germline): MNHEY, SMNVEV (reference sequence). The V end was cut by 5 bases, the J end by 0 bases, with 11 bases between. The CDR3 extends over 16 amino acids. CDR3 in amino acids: CASSRPESSYNSPLHF. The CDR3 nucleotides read TGTGCCAGCAGTCGGCCGGAGAGCTCCTATAATTCACCCCTCCACTTT.

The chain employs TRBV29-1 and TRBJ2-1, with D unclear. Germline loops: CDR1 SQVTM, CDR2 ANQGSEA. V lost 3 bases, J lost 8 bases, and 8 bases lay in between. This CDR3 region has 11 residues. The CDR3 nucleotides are TGCAGCGTTGAGAGAAGCGATGAGCAGTTCTTC. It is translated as CSVERSDEQFF.

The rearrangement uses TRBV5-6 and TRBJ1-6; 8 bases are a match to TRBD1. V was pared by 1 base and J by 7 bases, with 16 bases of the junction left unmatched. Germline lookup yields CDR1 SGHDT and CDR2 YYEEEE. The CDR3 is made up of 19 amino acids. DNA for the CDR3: TGTGCCAGCAGCTTGAGAGGGACAGGATGGGGGAAGAGGAATTCACCCCTCCACTTT. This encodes CASSLRGTGWGKRNSPLHF. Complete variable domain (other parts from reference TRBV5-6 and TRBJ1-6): DAGVTQSPTHLIKTRGQQVTLRCSPKSGHDTVSWYQQALGQGPQFIFQYYEEEERQRGNFPDRFSGHQFPNYSSELNVNALLLGDSALYLCASSLRGTGWGKRNSPLHFGNGTRLTVT.

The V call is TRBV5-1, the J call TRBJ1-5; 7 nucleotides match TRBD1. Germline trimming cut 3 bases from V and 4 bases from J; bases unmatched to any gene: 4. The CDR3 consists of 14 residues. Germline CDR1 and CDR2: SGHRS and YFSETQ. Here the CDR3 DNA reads TGCGCCAGCAGCTGGACAGGTGGGAATCAGCCCCAGCATTTT. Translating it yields CASSWTGGNQPQHF.

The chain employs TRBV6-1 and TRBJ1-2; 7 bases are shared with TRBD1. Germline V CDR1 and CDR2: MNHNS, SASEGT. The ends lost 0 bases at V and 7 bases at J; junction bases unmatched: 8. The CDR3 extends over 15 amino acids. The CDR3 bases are TGTGCCAGCAGTGAAGCGATTGGCCGACAGGGTGGCTACACCTTC. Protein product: CASSEAIGRQGGYTF.

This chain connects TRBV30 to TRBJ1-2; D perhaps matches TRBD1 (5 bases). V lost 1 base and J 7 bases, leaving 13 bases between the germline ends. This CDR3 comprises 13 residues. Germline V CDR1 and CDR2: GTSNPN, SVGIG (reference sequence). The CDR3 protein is CAWSGGVMGGYTF. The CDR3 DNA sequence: TGTGCCTGGAGTGGGGGGGTAATGGGTGGCTACACCTTC.

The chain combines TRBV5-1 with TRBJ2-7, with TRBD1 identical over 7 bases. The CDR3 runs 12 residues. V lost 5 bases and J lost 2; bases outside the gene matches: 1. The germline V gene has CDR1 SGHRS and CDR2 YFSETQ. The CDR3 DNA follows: TGCGCCAGCAGGACAGGGACCTACGAGCAGTACTTC. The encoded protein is CASRTGTYEQYF. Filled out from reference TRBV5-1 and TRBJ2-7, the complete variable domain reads KAGVTQTPRYLIKTRGQQVTLSCSPISGHRSVSWYQQTPGQGLQFLFEYFSETQRNKGNFPGRFSGRQFSNSRSEMNVSTLELGDSALYLCASRTGTYEQYFGPGTRLTVT.

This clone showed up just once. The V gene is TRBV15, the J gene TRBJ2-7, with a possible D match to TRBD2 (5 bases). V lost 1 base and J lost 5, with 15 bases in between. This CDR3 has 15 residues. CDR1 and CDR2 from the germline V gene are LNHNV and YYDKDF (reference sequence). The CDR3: CATSRGGNGGHEQYF. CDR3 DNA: TGTGCCACCAGCAGAGGAGGGAACGGAGGCCACGAGCAGTACTTC.

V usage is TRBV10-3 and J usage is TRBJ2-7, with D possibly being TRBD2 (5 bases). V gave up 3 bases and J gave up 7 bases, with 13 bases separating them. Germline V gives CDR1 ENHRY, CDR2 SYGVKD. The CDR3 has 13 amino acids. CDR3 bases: TGTGCCATCAGTGATCCTAGCCGGCAAGAGCAGTACTTC. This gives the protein CAISDPSRQEQYF.

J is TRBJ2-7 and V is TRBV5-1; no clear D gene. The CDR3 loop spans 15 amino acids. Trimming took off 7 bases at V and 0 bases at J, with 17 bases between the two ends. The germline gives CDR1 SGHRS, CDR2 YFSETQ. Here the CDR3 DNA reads TGCGCCAGCCGAGGAGCCCCTCGAAGCTCCTACGAGCAGTACTTC. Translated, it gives CASRGAPRSSYEQYF.

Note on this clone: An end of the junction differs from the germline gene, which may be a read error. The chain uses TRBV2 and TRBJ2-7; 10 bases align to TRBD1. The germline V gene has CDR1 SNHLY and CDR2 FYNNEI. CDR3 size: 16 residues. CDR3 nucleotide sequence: TGTGCCAACAGTCAAGACCTGGGACAGGGGATGAACGAGCAGTACTTC. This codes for CANSQDLGQGMNEQYF.

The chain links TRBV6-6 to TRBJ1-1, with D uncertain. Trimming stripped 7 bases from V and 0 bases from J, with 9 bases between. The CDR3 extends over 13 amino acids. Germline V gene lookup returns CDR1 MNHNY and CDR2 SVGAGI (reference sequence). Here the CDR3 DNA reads TGTGCCAGCAAGCCCTTGCTGAACACTGAAGCTTTCTTT. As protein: CASKPLLNTEAFF.

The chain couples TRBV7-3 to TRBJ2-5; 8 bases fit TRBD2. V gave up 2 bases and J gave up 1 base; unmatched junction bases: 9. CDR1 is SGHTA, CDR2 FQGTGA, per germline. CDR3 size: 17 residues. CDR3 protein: CASSLGLAGLSQETQYF. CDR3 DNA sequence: TGTGCCAGCAGCTTAGGGCTAGCGGGTCTTAGCCAAGAGACCCAGTACTTC.

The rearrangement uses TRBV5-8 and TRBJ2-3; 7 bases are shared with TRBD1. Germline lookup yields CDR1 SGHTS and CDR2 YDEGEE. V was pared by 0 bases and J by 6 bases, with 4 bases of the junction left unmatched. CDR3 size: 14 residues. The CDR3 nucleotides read TGTGCCAGCAGCTTGGGACAGGGATTGGATACGCAGTATTTT. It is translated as CASSLGQGLDTQYF.

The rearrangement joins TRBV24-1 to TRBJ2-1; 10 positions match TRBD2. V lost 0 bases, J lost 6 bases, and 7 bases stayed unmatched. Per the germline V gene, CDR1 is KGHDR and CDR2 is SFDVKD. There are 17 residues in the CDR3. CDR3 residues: CATSDLPTSGKGNEQFF. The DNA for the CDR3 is TGTGCCACCAGTGATTTGCCTACTAGCGGGAAGGGCAATGAGCAGTTCTTC.

CDR3 amino acids: CASKPSQGIRRYGYTF. Written as DNA, the CDR3 is TGTGCCAGCAAACCTTCACAGGGGATCAGGCGCTATGGCTACACCTTC. This chain links TRBV6-6 with TRBJ1-2; 7 positions agree with TRBD1. Germline-derived CDR1 and CDR2 are MNHNY and SVGAGI (reference sequence). The CDR3 totals 16 residues. V trimming: 7 bases; J trimming: 4 bases; junction bases outside the gene matches: 15.

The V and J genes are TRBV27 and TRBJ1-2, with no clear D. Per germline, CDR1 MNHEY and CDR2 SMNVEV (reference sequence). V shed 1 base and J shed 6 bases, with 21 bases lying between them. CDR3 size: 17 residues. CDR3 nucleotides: TGTGCCAGCAGTTTATTCCCTAGGTATGGGTCGAATGATGGCTACACCTTC. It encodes CASSLFPRYGSNDGYTF.